The source of this TCR beta chain is a study of T cell clonality in common variable immunodeficiency. Study-level points and caveats: Reportedly, TCR beta sequences from common variable immunodeficiency showed fewer deletions and N-nucleotide insertions. Fewer TCRbeta clones were shared among CVID subjects than controls.

Germline lookup yields CDR1 SGHTA and CDR2 FQGTGA. The CDR3 is made up of 15 amino acids. J lost 6 bases, V lost 7 bases, and 11 bases had no gene match. Profiling relied on immunoSEQ multiplex PCR, and the TCRdb table lists in-frame clones only, not all of them. The table lists approximately 45,000 clones, with no singletons. This clone has a count of ten or more. Antigen unknown. The read comes to an end 3 residues before the CDR3 does, leaving the germline J gene to fill in the end. Most patients and controls had Caucasian heritage. What was sequenced was peripheral blood mononuclear cells. The rearrangement links TRBV7-3 to TRBJ2-7; 11 nucleotides agree with TRBD2. This TCR came from a person aged 18 to 75 in good health. CDR3 DNA, as far as it was read: TGTGCCAGCACGTTTCGACTAGCGGGGTTGGGCGAG. Its translation is CASTFRLAGLGE. The entire CDR3 sequence reads CASTFRLAGLGEQYF.